The 14 T cell receptor beta chains below were found in one sample sequenced in a study of CXCR3-negative and CXCR3-positive naive CD8 T cells. Study results and limitations: The study found more hydrophobic TRB CDR3s in CXCR3-positive naive cells than in CXCR3-negative naive cells.

For these TCRs, the target antigens are not known. Preparation of TRB cDNA libraries relied on 5' RACE carrying UMI labels. Reprocessing the 5' RACE reads, TCRdb reports a single entry for every CDR3 protein and omits DNA. The sample has 150,000 to 160,000 distinct CDR3 sequences, and its top ten clones hold 0.45% to 0.6%. The sample was naive CXCR3+ CD8+ T cells from blood. Indicated subset: CD45RO-CCR7+CD27+CD95- naive CD8+ T cells expressing CXCR3 (TNR3+). The receptors originated from a human donor in good health. Some clones in this sample may be carry-over from other donors' samples.

The chain is built from TRBV29-1 and TRBJ2-7. The CDR3 length is 12 residues. Germline V CDR1 and CDR2: SQVTM, ANQGSEA. The CDR3 loop is CSVEADGEEQYF.

This chain joins TRBV4-3 and TRBJ1-2; TCRdb returns TRBD1, unconfirmable since there is no DNA. The CDR3 length is 19 residues. Germline loops: CDR1 LGHNA, CDR2 YSLEER. The chain's CDR3 is CASSQGVPGDGLLVYGYTF.

CDR3 sequence: CASSVAMETGELFF. The chain uses TRBV9 and TRBJ2-2. CDR1 and CDR2 from the germline V gene are SGDLS and YYNGEE. This CDR3 contains 14 residues.

The V gene is TRBV5-4, the J gene TRBJ2-1; TCRdb returns TRBD2, unconfirmable since there is no DNA. The CDR3 totals 15 residues. Germline V CDR1 and CDR2: SGHNT, YYREEE (reference sequence). CDR3: CASSHTSGAGNEQFF.

The chain combines TRBV5-4 with TRBJ2-7; TCRdb names TRBD2, which stays unverified in the absence of DNA. This CDR3 is 16 amino acids long. Germline-derived CDR1 and CDR2 are SGHNT and YYREEE (reference sequence). CDR3 protein: CASSMKLLAGDHEQYF.

The J gene is TRBJ1-3, the V gene TRBV20-1. CDR1 is DFQATT and CDR2 is SNEGSKA in the germline V gene (reference sequence). This CDR3 has 11 residues. CDR3 sequence: CSAPYGNTIYF.

The V and J genes are TRBV13 and TRBJ2-7; without DNA, the TCRdb call of TRBD2 cannot be checked. Germline V gene sequence: CDR1 PRHDT, CDR2 FYEKMQ (reference sequence). This CDR3 spans 15 amino acids. This CDR3 is CASSLAASGSYEQYF.

The V and J genes are TRBV3-1 and TRBJ2-7. CDR3 length equals 14 residues. The germline V gene has CDR1 LGHDT and CDR2 YNNKEL (reference sequence). The CDR3 here is CASSQGLNLYEQYF.

This CDR3 is CASSSPVALTYEQYF. The chain has TRBV7-9 and TRBJ2-7. The CDR3 length is 15 residues. The germline gives CDR1 SEHNR, CDR2 FQNEAQ (reference sequence).

The genes are TRBV28 and TRBJ1-5; there is no DNA to check the TCRdb D call of TRBD1. This CDR3 spans 15 amino acids. Germline V lookup: CDR1 MDHEN, CDR2 SYDVKM. The CDR3 loop reads CASSLTGAANQPQHF.

The chain's CDR3 is CASSPFQTGVRPQETQYF. The V call is TRBV27, the J call TRBJ2-5; TCRdb's assignment of TRBD1 cannot be checked, as there is no DNA. This CDR3 spans 18 amino acids. Germline lookup yields CDR1 MNHEY and CDR2 SMNVEV (reference sequence).

This chain connects TRBV30 to TRBJ1-1; TCRdb picks TRBD1, but there is no DNA to check that call. Germline values: CDR1 GTSNPN, CDR2 SVGIG (reference sequence). The CDR3 contains 14 residues. This CDR3 reads CAWSLGQVNTEAFF. Variable domain in full (rest from reference TRBV30 and TRBJ1-1): SQTIHQWPATLVQPVGSPLSLECTVEGTSNPNLYWYRQAAGRGLQLLFYSVGIGQISSEVPQNLSASRPQDRQFILSSKKLLLSDSGFYLCAWSLGQVNTEAFFGQGTRLTVV.

This chain joins TRBV14 and TRBJ2-1; the TRBD2 assignment by TCRdb is unverifiable without DNA. CDR1 and CDR2 (germline): SGHDN, FVKESK. This CDR3 comprises 16 residues. This CDR3 reads CASSQITSGGAHEQFF.

The rearrangement links TRBV6-5 to TRBJ1-2; TCRdb's assignment of TRBD1 cannot be checked, as there is no DNA. CDR1 is MNHEY and CDR2 is SVGAGI in the germline V gene. This CDR3 region has 15 residues. The CDR3 loop is CASREPRDRRYGYTF.